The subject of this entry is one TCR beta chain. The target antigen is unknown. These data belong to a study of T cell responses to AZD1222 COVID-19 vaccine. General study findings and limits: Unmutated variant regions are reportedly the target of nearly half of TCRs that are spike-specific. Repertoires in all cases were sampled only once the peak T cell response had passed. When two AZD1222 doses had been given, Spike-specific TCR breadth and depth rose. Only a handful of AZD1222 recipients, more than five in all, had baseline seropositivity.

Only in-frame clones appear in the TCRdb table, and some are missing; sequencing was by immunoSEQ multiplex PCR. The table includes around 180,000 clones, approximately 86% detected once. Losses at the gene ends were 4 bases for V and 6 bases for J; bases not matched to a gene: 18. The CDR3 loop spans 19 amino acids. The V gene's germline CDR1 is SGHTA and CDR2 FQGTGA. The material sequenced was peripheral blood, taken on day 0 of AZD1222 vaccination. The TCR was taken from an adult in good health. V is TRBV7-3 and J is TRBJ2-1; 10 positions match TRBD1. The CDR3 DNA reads TGTGCCAGCAGCTCCTTGGGGACAGGGGTTTGGCTAGCGCGCAATGAGCAGTTCTTC. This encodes CASSSLGTGVWLARNEQFF.